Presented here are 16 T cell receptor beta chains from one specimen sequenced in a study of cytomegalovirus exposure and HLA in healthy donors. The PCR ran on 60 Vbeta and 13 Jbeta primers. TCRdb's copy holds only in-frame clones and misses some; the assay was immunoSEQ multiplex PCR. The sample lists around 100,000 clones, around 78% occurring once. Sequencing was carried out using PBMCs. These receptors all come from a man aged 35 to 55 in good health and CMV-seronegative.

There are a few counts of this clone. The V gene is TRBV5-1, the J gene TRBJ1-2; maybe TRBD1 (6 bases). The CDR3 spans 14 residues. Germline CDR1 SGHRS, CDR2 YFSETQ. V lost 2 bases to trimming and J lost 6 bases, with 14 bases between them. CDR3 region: CASSLSRSGDGYTF. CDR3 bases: TGCGCCAGCAGCTTATCTCGGTCAGGGGATGGCTACACCTTC. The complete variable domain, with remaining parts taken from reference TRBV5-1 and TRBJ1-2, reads KAGVTQTPRYLIKTRGQQVTLSCSPISGHRSVSWYQQTPGQGLQFLFEYFSETQRNKGNFPGRFSGRQFSNSRSEMNVSTLELGDSALYLCASSLSRSGDGYTFGSGTRLTVV.

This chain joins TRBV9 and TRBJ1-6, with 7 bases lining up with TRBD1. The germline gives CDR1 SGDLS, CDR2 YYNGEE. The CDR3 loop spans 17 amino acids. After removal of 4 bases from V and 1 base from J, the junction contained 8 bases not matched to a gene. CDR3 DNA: TGTGCCAGCAGCCCCCGCCAGGGGGGATCCTATAATTCACCCCTCCACTTT. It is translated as CASSPRQGGSYNSPLHF. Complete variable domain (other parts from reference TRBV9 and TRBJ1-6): DSGVTQTPKHLITATGQRVTLRCSPRSGDLSVYWYQQSLDQGLQFLIQYYNGEERAKGNILERFSAQQFPDLHSELNLSSLELGDSALYFCASSPRQGGSYNSPLHFGNGTRLTVT.

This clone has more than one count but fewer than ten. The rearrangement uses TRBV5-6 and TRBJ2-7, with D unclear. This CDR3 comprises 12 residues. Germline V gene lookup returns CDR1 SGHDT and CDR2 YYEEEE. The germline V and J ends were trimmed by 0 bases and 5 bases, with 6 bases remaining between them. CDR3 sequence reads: CASSLGQDEQYF. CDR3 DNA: TGTGCCAGCAGCTTGGGGCAGGACGAGCAGTACTTC.

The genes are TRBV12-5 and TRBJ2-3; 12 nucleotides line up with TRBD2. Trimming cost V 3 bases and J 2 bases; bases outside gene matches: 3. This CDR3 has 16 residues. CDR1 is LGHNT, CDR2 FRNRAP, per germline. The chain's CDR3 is CASGFGLAGITDTQYF. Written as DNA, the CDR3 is TGTGCTAGTGGTTTCGGACTAGCGGGGATCACAGATACGCAGTATTTT.

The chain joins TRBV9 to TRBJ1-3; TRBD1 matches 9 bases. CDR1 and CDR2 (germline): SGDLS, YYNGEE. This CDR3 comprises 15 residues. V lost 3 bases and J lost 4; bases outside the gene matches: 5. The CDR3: CASSEQGAPGNTIYF. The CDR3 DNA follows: TGTGCCAGCAGCGAACAGGGGGCTCCCGGAAACACCATATATTTT.

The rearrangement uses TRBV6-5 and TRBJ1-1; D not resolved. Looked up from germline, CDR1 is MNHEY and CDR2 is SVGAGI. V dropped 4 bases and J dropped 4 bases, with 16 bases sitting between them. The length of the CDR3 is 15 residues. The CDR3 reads CASSSGAGAGTEAFF. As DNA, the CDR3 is TGTGCCAGCAGTTCCGGTGCGGGCGCGGGCACTGAAGCTTTCTTT.

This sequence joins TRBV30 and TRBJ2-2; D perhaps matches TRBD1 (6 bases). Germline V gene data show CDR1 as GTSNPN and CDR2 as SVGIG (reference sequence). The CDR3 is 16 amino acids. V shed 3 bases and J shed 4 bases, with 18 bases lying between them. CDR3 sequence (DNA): TGTGCCTGGAGATGGGGGCTCCCATTAATCACCGGGGAGCTGTTTTTT. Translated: CAWRWGLPLITGELFF.

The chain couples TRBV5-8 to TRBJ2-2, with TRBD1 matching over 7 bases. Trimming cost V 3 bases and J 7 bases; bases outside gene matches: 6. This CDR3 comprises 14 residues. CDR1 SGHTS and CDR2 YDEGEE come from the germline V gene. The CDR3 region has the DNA TGTGCCAGCAGCTCGGGAACAGGGGACGGGGAGCTGTTTTTT. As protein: CASSSGTGDGELFF.

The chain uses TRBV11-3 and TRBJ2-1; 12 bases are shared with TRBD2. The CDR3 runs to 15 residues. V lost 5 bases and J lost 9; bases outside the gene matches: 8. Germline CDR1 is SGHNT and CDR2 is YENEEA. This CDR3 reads CASSNGLAGRGEQFF. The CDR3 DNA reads TGTGCCAGCAGCAACGGACTAGCGGGAAGGGGTGAGCAGTTCTTC. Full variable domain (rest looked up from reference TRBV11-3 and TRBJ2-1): EAGVVQSPRYKIIEKKQPVAFWCNPISGHNTLYWYLQNLGQGPELLIRYENEEAVDDSQLPKDRFSAERLKGVDSTLKIQPAELGDSAVYLCASSNGLAGRGEQFFGPGTRLTVL.

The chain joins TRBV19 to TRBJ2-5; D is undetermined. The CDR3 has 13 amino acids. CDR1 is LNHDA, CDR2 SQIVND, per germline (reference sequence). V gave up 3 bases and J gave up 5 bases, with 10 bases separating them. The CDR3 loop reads CASSIRERETQYF. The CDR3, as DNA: TGTGCCAGTAGTATCCGAGAACGGGAGACCCAGTACTTC.

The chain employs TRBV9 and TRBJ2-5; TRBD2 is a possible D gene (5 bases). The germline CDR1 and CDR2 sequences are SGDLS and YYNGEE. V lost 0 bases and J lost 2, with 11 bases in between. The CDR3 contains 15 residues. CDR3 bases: TGTGCCAGCAGCGTAGGTGGAGGCAGGCAAGAGACCCAGTACTTC. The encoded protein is CASSVGGGRQETQYF. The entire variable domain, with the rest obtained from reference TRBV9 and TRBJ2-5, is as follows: DSGVTQTPKHLITATGQRVTLRCSPRSGDLSVYWYQQSLDQGLQFLIQYYNGEERAKGNILERFSAQQFPDLHSELNLSSLELGDSALYFCASSVGGGRQETQYFGPGTRLLVL.

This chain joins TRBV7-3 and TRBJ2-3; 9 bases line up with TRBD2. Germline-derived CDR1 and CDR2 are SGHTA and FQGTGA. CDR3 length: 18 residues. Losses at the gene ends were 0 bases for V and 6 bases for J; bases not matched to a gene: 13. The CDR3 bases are TGTGCCAGCAGCTTAACGTCGGTAGGGGGCGGGGGGGCGGATACGCAGTATTTT. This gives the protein CASSLTSVGGGGADTQYF.

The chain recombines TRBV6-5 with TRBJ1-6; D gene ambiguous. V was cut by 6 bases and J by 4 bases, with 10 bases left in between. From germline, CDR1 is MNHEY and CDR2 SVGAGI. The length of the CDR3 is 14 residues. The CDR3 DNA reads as TGTGCCAGCAGATTCGCGGGTTATAATTCACCCCTCCACTTT. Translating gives CASRFAGYNSPLHF.

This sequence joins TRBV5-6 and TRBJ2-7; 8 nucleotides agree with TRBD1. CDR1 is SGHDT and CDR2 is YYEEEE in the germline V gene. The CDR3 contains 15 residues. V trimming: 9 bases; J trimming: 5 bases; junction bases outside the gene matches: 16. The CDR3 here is CATSFPRTGSNEQYF. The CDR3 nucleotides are TGTGCCACAAGCTTCCCAAGGACAGGGTCCAACGAGCAGTACTTC.

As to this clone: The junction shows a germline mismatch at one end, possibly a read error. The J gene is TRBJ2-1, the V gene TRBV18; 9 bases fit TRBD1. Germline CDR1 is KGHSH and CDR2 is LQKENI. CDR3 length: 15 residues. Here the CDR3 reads CASSLTGGAYNEQFF. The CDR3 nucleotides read TGTGCCAGCTCACTGACAGGGGGGGCCTATAATGAGCAGTTCTTC.

The CDR3 reads CASSSPRSYEQYF. As DNA, the CDR3 is TGTGCCAGCAGCTCGCCGCGTTCGTACGAGCAGTACTTC. The chain has TRBV11-2 and TRBJ2-7; D gene ambiguous. The CDR3 runs to 13 residues. Trimming shortened V by 4 bases and J by 4 bases, and 11 bases separated the two germline ends. The V gene's germline CDR1 is SGHAT and CDR2 FQNNGV.